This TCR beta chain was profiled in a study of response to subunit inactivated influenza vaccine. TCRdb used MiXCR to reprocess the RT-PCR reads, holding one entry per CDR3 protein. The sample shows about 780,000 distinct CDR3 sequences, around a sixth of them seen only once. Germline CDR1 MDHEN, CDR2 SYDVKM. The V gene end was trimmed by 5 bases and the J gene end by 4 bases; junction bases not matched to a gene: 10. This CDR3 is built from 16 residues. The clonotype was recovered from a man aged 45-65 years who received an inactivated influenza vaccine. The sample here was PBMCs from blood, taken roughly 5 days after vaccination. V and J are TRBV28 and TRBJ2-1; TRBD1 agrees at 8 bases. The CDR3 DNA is TGTGCCAGCAGTGGAGGGACAGGACTTATTTACAATGAGCAGTTCTTC. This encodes CASSGGTGLIYNEQFF.